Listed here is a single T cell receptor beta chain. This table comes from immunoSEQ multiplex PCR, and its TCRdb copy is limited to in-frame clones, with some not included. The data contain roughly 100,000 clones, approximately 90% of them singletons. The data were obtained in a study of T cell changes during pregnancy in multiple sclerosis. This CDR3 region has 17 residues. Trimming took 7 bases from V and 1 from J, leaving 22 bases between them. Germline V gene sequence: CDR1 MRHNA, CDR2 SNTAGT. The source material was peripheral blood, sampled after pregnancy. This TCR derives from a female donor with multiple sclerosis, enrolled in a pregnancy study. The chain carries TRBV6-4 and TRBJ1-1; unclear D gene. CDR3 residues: CASTAWAVESRNTEAFF. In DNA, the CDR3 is TGTGCCAGCACCGCCTGGGCCGTCGAGAGTAGGAACACTGAAGCTTTCTTT.